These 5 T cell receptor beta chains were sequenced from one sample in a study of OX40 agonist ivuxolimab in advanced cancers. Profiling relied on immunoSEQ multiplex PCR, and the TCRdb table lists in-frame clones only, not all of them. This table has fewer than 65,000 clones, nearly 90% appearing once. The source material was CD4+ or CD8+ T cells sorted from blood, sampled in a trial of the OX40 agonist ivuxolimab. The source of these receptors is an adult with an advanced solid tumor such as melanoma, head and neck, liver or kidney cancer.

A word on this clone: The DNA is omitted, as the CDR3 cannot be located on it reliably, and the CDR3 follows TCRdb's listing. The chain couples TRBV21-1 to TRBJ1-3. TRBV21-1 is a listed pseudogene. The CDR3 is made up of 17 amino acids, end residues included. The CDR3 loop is CASSLGVSVGPGNTIYF.

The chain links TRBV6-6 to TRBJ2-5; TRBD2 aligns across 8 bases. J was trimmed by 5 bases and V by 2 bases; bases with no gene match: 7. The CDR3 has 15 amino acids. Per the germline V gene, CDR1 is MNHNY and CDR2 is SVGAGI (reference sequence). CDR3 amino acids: CASSYPAGGGETQYF. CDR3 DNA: TGTGCCAGCAGTTACCCTGCGGGGGGCGGGGAGACCCAGTACTTC.

CDR3 region: CASSKPGQGAPYEQYF. CDR3 bases: TGTGCCAGCAGCAAGCCGGGACAGGGGGCTCCCTACGAGCAGTACTTC. The chain recombines TRBV7-6 with TRBJ2-7; 12 nucleotides agree with TRBD1. Germline V gives CDR1 SGHVS, CDR2 FNYEAQ. After removal of 5 bases from V and 2 bases from J, the junction contained 7 bases not matched to a gene. The CDR3 covers 16 residues. The full variable domain, completed using reference TRBV7-6 and TRBJ2-7, is GAGVSQSPRYKVTKRGQDVALRCDPISGHVSLYWYRQALGQGPEFLTYFNYEAQQDKSGLPNDRFSAERPEGSISTLTIQRTEQRDSAMYRCASSKPGQGAPYEQYFGPGTRLTVT.

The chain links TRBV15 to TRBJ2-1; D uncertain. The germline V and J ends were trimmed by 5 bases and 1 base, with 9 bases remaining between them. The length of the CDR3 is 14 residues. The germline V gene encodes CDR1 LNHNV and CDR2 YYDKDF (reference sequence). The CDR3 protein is CATSFGSSYNEQFF. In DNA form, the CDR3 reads TGTGCCACCAGCTTCGGGTCTTCCTACAATGAGCAGTTCTTC.

This CDR3 is CASSFDSQETQYF. The CDR3 region has the DNA TGTGCCAGCAGCTTCGACAGTCAAGAGACCCAGTACTTC. The genes are TRBV7-2 and TRBJ2-5; TRBD1 is a possible D gene (5 bases). Germline V gives CDR1 SGHTA, CDR2 FQGNSA. The CDR3 totals 13 residues. The germline V and J ends were trimmed by 3 bases and 2 bases, with 7 bases remaining between them. Combining the CDR3 with reference TRBV7-2 and TRBJ2-5 gives the whole variable domain GAGVSQSPSNKVTEKGKDVELRCDPISGHTALYWYRQSLGQGLEFLIYFQGNSAPDKSGLPSDRFSAERTGGSVSTLTIQRTQQEDSAVYLCASSFDSQETQYFGPGTRLLVL.